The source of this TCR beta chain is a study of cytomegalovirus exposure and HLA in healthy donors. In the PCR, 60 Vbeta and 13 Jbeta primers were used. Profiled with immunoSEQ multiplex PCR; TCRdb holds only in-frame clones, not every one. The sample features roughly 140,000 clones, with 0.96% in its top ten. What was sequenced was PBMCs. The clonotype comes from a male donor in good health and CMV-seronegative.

CDR3 residues: CASSPPGVSGNQPQHF. Here the CDR3 DNA reads TGTGCCAGCTCCCCTCCAGGGGTGAGTGGCAATCAGCCCCAGCATTTT. The chain combines TRBV18 with TRBJ1-5, with a possible D match to TRBD1 (6 bases). CDR1 is KGHSH and CDR2 is LQKENI in the germline V gene. The CDR3 loop spans 16 amino acids. The V end was cut by 6 bases, the J end by 2 bases, with 17 bases between.